This TCR beta chain was captured in a study of molecular identifiers for immune sequencing clone quantification. The overall study: Replicate experiments took RNA from roughly 20,000 or 100,000 naive CD8 cells, divided it five ways and sequenced four. The study, taken as a whole, reports: Identical barcode-sharing TCR molecules could lead to underestimated sizes for highly expanded clones. Reportedly, one cell's Jurkat TCR RNA was detected within 1,100,000 naive CD8 cells.

For this clonotype: The antigen is unknown. A read error is possible here, since a much larger clone lies one base away.

The CDR3 loop spans 14 amino acids. CDR1 and CDR2 from the germline V gene are SEHNR and FQNEAQ (reference sequence). The V end was cut by 3 bases, the J end by 4 bases, with 10 bases between. The use of previously described methods and listed TCR primers produced the bulk TCR libraries. TCRdb re-called the PCR reads with MiXCR, one entry per CDR3 protein. Of over 300,000 distinct CDR3 sequences listed, roughly a quarter are singletons. The chain employs TRBV7-9 and TRBJ1-5; D is ambiguous. The specimen sequenced was naive CD8+ T cells from blood, with Jurkat cell RNA spiked in. The subset here: FACS-sorted CD8+CD4-CCR7+CD45RA+ naive T cells. This receptor was identified in a human donor in good health. Some libraries in this study had Jurkat cell RNA spiked in. CDR3 DNA: TGTGCCAGCAGCTTTAGTCGTGAAAATCAGCCCCAGCATTTT. This sequence encodes CASSFSRENQPQHF.